The clone carrying this T cell receptor (beta chain) was found once. Its antigen is still unknown. The CDR3 is 16 residues long. Germline V lookup: CDR1 PRHDT, CDR2 FYEKMQ (reference sequence). V dropped 4 bases and J dropped 2; count of bases not matched to a gene: 3. 60 Vbeta and 13 Jbeta primers were used in PCR. Method: immunoSEQ multiplex PCR; TCRdb's copy keeps in-frame clones and lacks some. The sample includes about 190,000 clones, around 75% of them seen just once. This record belongs to a study of cytomegalovirus exposure and HLA in healthy donors. Findings and limits, study-wide: In most subjects, TCR beta sequences reportedly gave accurate predictions of HLA-A and HLA-B alleles. In a later analysis, a missense DCLRE1C variant was linked to TCR beta V- and J-gene trimming. TCR beta sequences numbering 15,000 to 20,000 were associated with HLA alleles at 0.05 false discovery rate in a later analysis.

Material: PBMCs. The chain has TRBV13 and TRBJ2-3, with 13 bases lining up with TRBD2. This TCR came from a young woman in good health and CMV-seropositive. The CDR3: CASSSGLAGYTDTQYF. The CDR3 nucleotides read TGTGCCAGCAGCTCGGGACTAGCGGGGTACACAGATACGCAGTATTTT.